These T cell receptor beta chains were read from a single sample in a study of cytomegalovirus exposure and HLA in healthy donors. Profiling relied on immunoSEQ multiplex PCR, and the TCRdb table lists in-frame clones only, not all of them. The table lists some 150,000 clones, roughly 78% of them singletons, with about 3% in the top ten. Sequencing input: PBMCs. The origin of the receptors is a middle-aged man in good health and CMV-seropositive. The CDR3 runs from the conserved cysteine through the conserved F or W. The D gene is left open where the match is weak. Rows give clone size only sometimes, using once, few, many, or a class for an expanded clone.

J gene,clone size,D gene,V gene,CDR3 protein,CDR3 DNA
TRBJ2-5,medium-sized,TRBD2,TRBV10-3,CAISEYRGLAGDLQETQYF,TGTGCCATCAGTGAGTATCGAGGACTAGCGGGAGACCTCCAAGAGACCCAGTACTTC
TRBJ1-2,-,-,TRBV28,CASSLGGQAGGYTF,TGTGCCAGCAGTTTGGGGGGGCAGGCGGGGGGCTACACCTTC
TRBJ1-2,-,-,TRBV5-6,CASSLQGNYYGYTF,TGTGCCAGCAGCTTGCAGGGGAACTACTATGGCTACACCTTC
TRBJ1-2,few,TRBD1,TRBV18,CASSLDRGDVGNYGYTF,TGTGCCAGCTCACTGGACAGGGGAGATGTCGGTAACTATGGCTACACCTTC
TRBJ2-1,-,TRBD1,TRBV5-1,CASQRQGSNEQFF,TGCGCCAGCCAAAGACAGGGTAGCAATGAGCAGTTCTTC
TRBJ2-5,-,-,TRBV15,CATSRDQLQTTQETQYF,TGTGCCACCAGCAGAGATCAGCTACAGACTACCCAAGAGACCCAGTACTTC
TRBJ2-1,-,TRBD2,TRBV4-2,CASSQVLAEVGDEQFF,TGTGCCAGCAGCCAAGTCCTAGCGGAGGTGGGCGATGAGCAGTTCTTC
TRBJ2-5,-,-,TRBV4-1,CASRERAGGETQYF,TGCGCCAGCAGAGAGAGGGCCGGCGGTGAGACCCAGTACTTC
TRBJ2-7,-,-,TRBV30,CAWSLRRADYEQYF,TGTGCCTGGAGTCTGAGGCGGGCCGACTACGAGCAGTACTTC
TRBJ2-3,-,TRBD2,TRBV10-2,CASNRLAEDPLPTDTQYF,TGCGCCAGCAATAGACTAGCGGAGGATCCTTTGCCCACAGATACGCAGTATTTT
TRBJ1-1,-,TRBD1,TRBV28,CASSQGQTNTEAFF,TGTGCCAGCAGTCAGGGACAGACGAACACTGAAGCTTTCTTT
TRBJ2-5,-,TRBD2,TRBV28,CASSTGGEETQYF,TGTGCCAGCAGTACGGGGGGGGAAGAGACCCAGTACTTC
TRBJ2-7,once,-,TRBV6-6,CASSYTAGALYEQYF,TGTGCCAGCAGTTACACCGCGGGTGCACTCTACGAGCAGTACTTC
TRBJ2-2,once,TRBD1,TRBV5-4,CASSEGTAAGIGELFF,TGTGCCAGCAGCGAAGGGACAGCCGCAGGGATCGGGGAGCTGTTTTTT
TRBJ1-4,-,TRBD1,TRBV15,CATSRATGEDEKLFF,TGTGCCACCAGCAGAGCGACAGGGGAAGATGAAAAACTGTTTTTT
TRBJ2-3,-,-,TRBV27,CASSLSQGSADTQYF,TGTGCCAGCAGTTTATCCCAGGGGTCGGCAGATACGCAGTATTTT
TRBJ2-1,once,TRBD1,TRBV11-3,CASSQQGGLNNEQFF,TGTGCCAGCAGCCAACAGGGGGGCTTGAACAATGAGCAGTTCTTC
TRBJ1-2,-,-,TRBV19,CASSIIRVSFYGYTF,TGTGCCAGTAGTATTATCAGGGTTTCTTTTTATGGCTACACCTTC
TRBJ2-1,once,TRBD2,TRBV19,CASKSLAEGYNEQFF,TGTGCCAGTAAATCACTAGCGGAGGGGTACAATGAGCAGTTCTTC